This entry concerns a single TCR beta chain. Its target is not known. CD8 cells classed as naive were CD45RO-negative and positively selected for CCR7, excluding terminally differentiated effector memory CD45RA+ cells. The record originates from a study of shared clonotypes between healthy human individuals. Study-level findings and limits: Rarefaction showed sorted-subset sequencing was incomplete despite large depth.

Each cell subset's genomic DNA was divided evenly among several immunoSEQ plates. Sequencing used immunoSEQ multiplex PCR; TCRdb keeps in-frame clones, though not all of them. The sample has hundreds of thousands of clones, approximately 95% seen once. The CDR3 loop spans 16 amino acids. The V segment lost 0 bases and the J segment 6 bases; nucleotides outside the gene matches: 10. Germline lookup yields CDR1 SGHTS and CDR2 YDEGEE. The sample taken for sequencing was naive CD8+ T cells sorted from blood. This sequence was found in a woman in her twenties or thirties in good health. The chain carries TRBV5-8 and TRBJ2-5; 8 nucleotides match TRBD2. The CDR3 is CASSLAQREGRKTQYF. The CDR3, as DNA: TGTGCCAGCAGCTTGGCCCAACGGGAGGGCCGTAAGACCCAGTACTTC.